A single sample is the source of the 13 T cell receptor beta chains below, sequenced in a study of shared clonotypes between healthy human individuals. Using immunoSEQ multiplex PCR, the repertoire was profiled, and TCRdb retains in-frame clones only, with some absent. The sample shows over a million clones, around 95% of them seen only once. The source material was naive CD4+ T cells sorted from blood. Subset specified: CD45RA+ positively selected. The receptors derive from a man younger than 40 in good health.

The genes are TRBV11-2 and TRBJ1-1, with no clear D. CDR1 and CDR2 (germline): SGHAT, FQNNGV. The CDR3 sequence is 15 residues long. V lost 0 bases, J lost 2 bases, and 10 bases lay in between. The CDR3 protein is CASSLELVGNTEAFF. CDR3 DNA: TGTGCCAGCAGCTTAGAATTGGTGGGAAACACTGAAGCTTTCTTT. The full variable domain, in which reference TRBV11-2 and TRBJ1-1 provide the parts outside the CDR3, is EAGVAQSPRYKIIEKRQSVAFWCNPISGHATLYWYQQILGQGPKLLIQFQNNGVVDDSQLPKDRFSAERLKGVDSTLKIQPAKLEDSAVYLCASSLELVGNTEAFFGQGTRLTVV.

This clone was counted once. The chain carries TRBV30 and TRBJ2-7, with D perhaps matching TRBD1 (5 bases). Germline V gene data show CDR1 as GTSNPN and CDR2 as SVGIG (reference sequence). The germline V and J ends were trimmed by 5 bases and 11 bases, with 16 bases remaining between them. The CDR3 extends over 11 amino acids. CDR3 coding DNA: TGTGCCTGGCTGCAGGGAATGATTGAGTACTTC. Amino acid sequence: CAWLQGMIEYF.

J is TRBJ2-5 and V is TRBV2; TRBD2 matches 7 bases. V was clipped by 7 bases and J by 5 bases; unmatched bases: 13. The germline V gene has CDR1 SNHLY and CDR2 FYNNEI. The CDR3 totals 15 residues. CDR3 protein: CASMPLALKEETQYF. The CDR3 nucleotides are TGTGCCAGCATGCCACTAGCGCTGAAGGAGGAGACCCAGTACTTC. Full variable domain (rest looked up from reference TRBV2 and TRBJ2-5): EPEVTQTPSHQVTQMGQEVILRCVPISNHLYFYWYRQILGQKVEFLVSFYNNEISEKSEIFDDQFSVERPDGSNFTLKIRSTKLEDSAMYFCASMPLALKEETQYFGPGTRLLVL.

CDR3 amino acids: CAWTVSYEQYF. The CDR3 DNA reads TGTGCCTGGACCGTCTCCTACGAGCAGTACTTC. This chain uses TRBV30 with TRBJ2-7; no clear D. V gave up 4 bases and J gave up 0 bases, with 4 bases separating them. Germline CDR1 reads GTSNPN; CDR2 reads SVGIG (reference sequence). The CDR3 runs to 11 residues.

CDR3 coding DNA: TGTGCCAGCAGTTTGCTAGCGGGAGGGGGAACAGATACGCAGTATTTT. Translating it yields CASSLLAGGGTDTQYF. The chain combines TRBV6-5 with TRBJ2-3, with 12 bases fitting TRBD2. Germline V gene lookup returns CDR1 MNHEY and CDR2 SVGAGI. Trimming took 4 bases from V and 3 from J; bases not matched to a gene: 5. The CDR3 spans 16 residues.

This rearrangement joins TRBV5-1 to TRBJ2-1, with D perhaps assigned TRBD1 or TRBD2 (5 bases each). This CDR3 contains 16 residues. V was cut by 1 base and J by 8 bases, with 19 bases left in between. The V gene's germline CDR1 is SGHRS and CDR2 YFSETQ. The CDR3 spells CASSLPRGRTLHEQFF. The DNA for the CDR3 is TGCGCCAGCAGCTTGCCTCGGGGCCGGACTTTGCATGAGCAGTTCTTC.

The CDR3 loop is CASSGGGAVSYNEQFF. The DNA for the CDR3 is TGTGCCAGCAGTGGAGGAGGGGCAGTTTCCTACAATGAGCAGTTCTTC. The V call is TRBV25-1, the J call TRBJ2-1; TRBD2 might be the D (6 bases). V dropped 4 bases and J dropped 1 base, with 14 bases sitting between them. In germline, CDR1 is MGHDK, CDR2 SYGVNS. The CDR3 loop spans 16 amino acids. The full variable domain, in which reference TRBV25-1 and TRBJ2-1 provide the parts outside the CDR3, is EADIYQTPRYLVIGTGKKITLECSQTMGHDKMYWYQQDPGMELHLIHYSYGVNSTEKGDLSSESTVSRIRTEHFPLTLESARPSHTSQYLCASSGGGAVSYNEQFFGPGTRLTVL.

The rearrangement joins TRBV6-5 to TRBJ1-1, with no clear D. This CDR3 is built from 11 residues. Germline-derived CDR1 and CDR2 are MNHEY and SVGAGI. V lost 8 bases to trimming and J lost 3 bases, with 7 bases between them. The CDR3 here is CASLDYTEAFF. The CDR3 DNA sequence: TGTGCCAGCCTCGATTACACTGAAGCTTTCTTT.

For this clone: This specimen includes other DNA sequences encoding the same CDR3. V usage is TRBV5-1 and J usage is TRBJ2-7; a possible D gene is TRBD1 (6 bases). Germline V gene sequence: CDR1 SGHRS, CDR2 YFSETQ. This CDR3 contains 14 residues. Trimming left V 0 bases short and J 2 bases short, with 9 bases between. CDR3 DNA sequence: TGCGCCAGCAGCTTGGAAGCAGGGGCCTACGAGCAGTACTTC. Translating gives CASSLEAGAYEQYF.

This clone has just one count. This rearrangement joins TRBV5-1 to TRBJ2-1; a possible D gene is TRBD1 (7 bases). Deletions cut 4 bases from V and 8 bases from J, with 19 bases between. The CDR3 is 15 residues long. The germline gives CDR1 SGHRS, CDR2 YFSETQ. The CDR3 bases are TGCGCCAGCAGCCGAGGCAGGGGGACTTGGGATGAGCAGTTCTTC. This gives the protein CASSRGRGTWDEQFF. The full variable domain, completed using reference TRBV5-1 and TRBJ2-1, is KAGVTQTPRYLIKTRGQQVTLSCSPISGHRSVSWYQQTPGQGLQFLFEYFSETQRNKGNFPGRFSGRQFSNSRSEMNVSTLELGDSALYLCASSRGRGTWDEQFFGPGTRLTVL.

The V call is TRBV11-2, the J call TRBJ2-7; 7 bases are a match to TRBD2. The CDR3 covers 16 residues. The J segment lost 3 bases and the V segment lost 1 base, leaving 9 bases of the junction unmatched. Germline values: CDR1 SGHAT, CDR2 FQNNGV. The CDR3 DNA sequence: TGTGCCAGCAGCTTAGGAGGAAGCGGGAAGCTCTACGAGCAGTACTTC. This codes for CASSLGGSGKLYEQYF.

The gene calls are TRBV18 and TRBJ2-7; 11 bases are shared with TRBD2. The germline CDR1 and CDR2 sequences are KGHSH and LQKENI. V lost 5 bases and J lost 4; bases outside the gene matches: 4. The CDR3 is made up of 14 amino acids. CDR3 amino acids: CASSSGTSGYEQYF. The CDR3, as DNA: TGTGCCAGCTCATCCGGGACTAGCGGTTACGAGCAGTACTTC. Drawing the rest from reference TRBV18 and TRBJ2-7, the complete variable domain is NAGVMQNPRHLVRRRGQEARLRCSPMKGHSHVYWYRQLPEEGLKFMVYLQKENIIDESGMPKERFSAEFPKEGPSILRIQQVVRGDSAAYFCASSSGTSGYEQYFGPGTRLTVT.

This clone came up once. The chain recombines TRBV25-1 with TRBJ2-5, with 7 bases identical to TRBD2. The CDR3 spans 13 residues. V lost 5 bases to trimming and J lost 5 bases; unmatched junction nucleotides: 5. In germline, CDR1 is MGHDK, CDR2 SYGVNS. CDR3 loop: CASSFAGDETQYF. The CDR3, as DNA: TGTGCCAGCAGTTTTGCGGGAGACGAGACCCAGTACTTC. Variable domain in full (rest from reference TRBV25-1 and TRBJ2-5): EADIYQTPRYLVIGTGKKITLECSQTMGHDKMYWYQQDPGMELHLIHYSYGVNSTEKGDLSSESTVSRIRTEHFPLTLESARPSHTSQYLCASSFAGDETQYFGPGTRLLVL.